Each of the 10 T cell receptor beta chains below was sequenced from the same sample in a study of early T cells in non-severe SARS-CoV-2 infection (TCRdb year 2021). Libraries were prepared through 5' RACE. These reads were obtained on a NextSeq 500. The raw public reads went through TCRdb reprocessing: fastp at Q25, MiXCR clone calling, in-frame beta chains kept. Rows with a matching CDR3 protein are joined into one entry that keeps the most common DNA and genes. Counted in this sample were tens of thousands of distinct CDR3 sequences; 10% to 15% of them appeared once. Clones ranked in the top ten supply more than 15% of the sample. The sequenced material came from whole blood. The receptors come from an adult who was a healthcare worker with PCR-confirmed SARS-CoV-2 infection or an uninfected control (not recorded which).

The chain's CDR3 is CASSRTSGTDTQYF. In DNA form, the CDR3 reads TGTGCCAGCAGTCGGACTAGCGGTACAGATACGCAGTATTTT. The chain uses TRBV6-2 or TRBV6-3 and TRBJ2-3, with TRBD2 matching over 10 bases. This CDR3 spans 14 amino acids. V trimming: 5 bases; J trimming: 3 bases; junction bases outside the gene matches: 2. Germline V lookup: CDR1 MNHEY, CDR2 SVGEGT.

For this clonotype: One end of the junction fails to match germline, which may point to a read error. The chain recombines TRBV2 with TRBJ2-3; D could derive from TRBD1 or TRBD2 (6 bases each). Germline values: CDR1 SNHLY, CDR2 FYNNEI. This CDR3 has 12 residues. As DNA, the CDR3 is TGTGTCAGCGAGGGGGGCGGTGATACGCAGTATTTT. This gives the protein CVSEGGGDTQYF. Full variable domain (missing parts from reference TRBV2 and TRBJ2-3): EPEVTQTPSHQVTQMGQEVILRCVPISNHLYFYWYRQILGQKVEFLVSFYNNEISEKSEIFDDQFSVERPDGSNFTLKIRSTKLEDSAMYFCVSEGGGDTQYFGPGTRLTVL.

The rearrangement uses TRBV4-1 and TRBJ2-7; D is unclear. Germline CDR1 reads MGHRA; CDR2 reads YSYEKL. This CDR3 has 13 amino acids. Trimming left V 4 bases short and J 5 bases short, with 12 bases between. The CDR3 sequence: CASSLRARDEQYF. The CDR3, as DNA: TGCGCCAGCAGCCTACGCGCTAGAGACGAGCAGTACTTC.

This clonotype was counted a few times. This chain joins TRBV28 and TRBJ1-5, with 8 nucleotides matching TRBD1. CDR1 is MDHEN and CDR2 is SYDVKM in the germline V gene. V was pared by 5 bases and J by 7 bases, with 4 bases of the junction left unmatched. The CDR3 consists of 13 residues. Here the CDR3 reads CASSPTGAQPQHF. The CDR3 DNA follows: TGTGCCAGCAGTCCGACAGGGGCCCAGCCCCAGCATTTT.

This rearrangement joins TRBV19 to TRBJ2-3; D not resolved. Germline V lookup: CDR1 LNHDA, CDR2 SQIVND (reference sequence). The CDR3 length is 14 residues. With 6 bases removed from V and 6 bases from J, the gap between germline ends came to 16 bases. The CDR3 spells CASRSSRNRDTQYF. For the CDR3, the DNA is TGTGCCAGTAGGAGTAGCCGGAATCGGGATACGCAGTATTTT.

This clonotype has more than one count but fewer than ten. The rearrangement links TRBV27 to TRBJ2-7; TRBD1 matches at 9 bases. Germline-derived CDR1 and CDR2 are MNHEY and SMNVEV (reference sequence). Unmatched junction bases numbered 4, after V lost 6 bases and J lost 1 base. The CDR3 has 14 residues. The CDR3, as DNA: TGTGCCAGCAGAGACAGGGGGACATCCTACGAGCAGTACTTC. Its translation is CASRDRGTSYEQYF.

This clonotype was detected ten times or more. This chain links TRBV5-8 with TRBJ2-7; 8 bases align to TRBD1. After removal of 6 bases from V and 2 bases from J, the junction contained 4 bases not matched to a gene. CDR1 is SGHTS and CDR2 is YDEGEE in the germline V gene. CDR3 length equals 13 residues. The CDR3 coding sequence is TGTGCCAGCATCTTACAGGGGGCCTACGAGCAGTACTTC. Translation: CASILQGAYEQYF.

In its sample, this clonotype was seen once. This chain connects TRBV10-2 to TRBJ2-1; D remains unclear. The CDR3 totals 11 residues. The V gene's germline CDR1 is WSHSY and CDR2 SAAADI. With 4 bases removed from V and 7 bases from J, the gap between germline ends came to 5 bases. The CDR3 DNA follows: TGCGCCAGCAGTGTGAGGAATGAGCAGTTCTTC. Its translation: CASSVRNEQFF.

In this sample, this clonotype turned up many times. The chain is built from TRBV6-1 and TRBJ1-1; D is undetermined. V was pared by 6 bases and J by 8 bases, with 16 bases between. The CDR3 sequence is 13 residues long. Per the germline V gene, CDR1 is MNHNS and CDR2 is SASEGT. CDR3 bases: TGTGCCAGCAGGGTGATCTCGGCCTTCGAAGCTTTCTTT. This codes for CASRVISAFEAFF.

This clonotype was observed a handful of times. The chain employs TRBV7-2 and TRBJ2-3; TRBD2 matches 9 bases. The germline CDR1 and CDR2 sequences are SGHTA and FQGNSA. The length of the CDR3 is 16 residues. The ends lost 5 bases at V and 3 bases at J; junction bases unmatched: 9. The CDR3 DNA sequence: TGTGCCAGCAGCGTAACCGGGACTAGCAAGACAGATACGCAGTATTTT. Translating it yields CASSVTGTSKTDTQYF.